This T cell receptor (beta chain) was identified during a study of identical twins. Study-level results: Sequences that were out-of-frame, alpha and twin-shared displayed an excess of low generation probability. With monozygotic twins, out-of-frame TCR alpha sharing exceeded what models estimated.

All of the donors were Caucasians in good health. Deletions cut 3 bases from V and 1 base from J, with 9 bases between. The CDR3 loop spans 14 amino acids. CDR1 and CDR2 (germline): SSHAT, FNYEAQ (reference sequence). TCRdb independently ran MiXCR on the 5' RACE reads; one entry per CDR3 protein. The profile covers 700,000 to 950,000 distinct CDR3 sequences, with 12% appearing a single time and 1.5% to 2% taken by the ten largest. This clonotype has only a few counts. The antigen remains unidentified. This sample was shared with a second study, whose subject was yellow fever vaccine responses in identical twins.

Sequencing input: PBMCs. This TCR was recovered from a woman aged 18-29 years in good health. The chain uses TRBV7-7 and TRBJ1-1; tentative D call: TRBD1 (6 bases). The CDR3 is CASSLSTGNTEAFF. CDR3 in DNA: TGTGCCAGCAGCTTGTCGACAGGGAACACTGAAGCTTTCTTT.